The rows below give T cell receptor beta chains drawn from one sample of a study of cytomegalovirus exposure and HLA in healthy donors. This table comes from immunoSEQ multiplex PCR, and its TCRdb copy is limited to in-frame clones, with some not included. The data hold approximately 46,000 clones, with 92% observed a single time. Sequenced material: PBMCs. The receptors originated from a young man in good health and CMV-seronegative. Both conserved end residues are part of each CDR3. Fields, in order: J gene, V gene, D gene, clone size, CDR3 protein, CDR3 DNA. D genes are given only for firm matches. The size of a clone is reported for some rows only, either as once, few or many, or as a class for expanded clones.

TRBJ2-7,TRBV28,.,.,CASTQAGSWYEQYF,TGTGCCAGCACCCAGGCCGGGAGTTGGTACGAGCAGTACTTC
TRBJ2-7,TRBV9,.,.,CASSPGGGSGAEQYF,TGTGCCAGCAGCCCGGGTGGAGGGAGTGGCGCCGAGCAGTACTTC
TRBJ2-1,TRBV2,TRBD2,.,CASSIDRLAGYNEQFF,TGTGCCAGCAGCATTGATCGGCTAGCGGGTTACAATGAGCAGTTCTTC
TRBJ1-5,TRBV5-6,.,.,CASSLRGRGLQPQHF,TGTGCCAGCAGCTTACGGGGCCGGGGACTTCAGCCCCAGCATTTT
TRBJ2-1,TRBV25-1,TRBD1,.,CASSGTGTVGNEQFF,TGTGCCAGCAGTGGGACAGGGACAGTGGGAAATGAGCAGTTCTTC
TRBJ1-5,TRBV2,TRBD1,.,CASSPGGSVSQPQHF,TGTGCCAGTTCCCCAGGGGGCTCTGTTAGTCAGCCCCAGCATTTT
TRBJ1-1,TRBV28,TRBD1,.,CASSGDRVITEAFF,TGTGCCAGCAGTGGGGACAGGGTCATTACTGAAGCTTTCTTT
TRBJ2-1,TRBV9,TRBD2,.,CASSVGLAERGNEQFF,TGTGCCAGCAGCGTAGGACTAGCGGAGAGGGGCAATGAGCAGTTCTTC
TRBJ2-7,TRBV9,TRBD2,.,CASSVGDSGYEQYF,TGTGCCAGCAGCGTAGGGGATAGCGGGTACGAGCAGTACTTC
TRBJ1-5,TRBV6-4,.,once,CASSRTNQPQHF,TGTGCCAGCAGCCGAACAAATCAGCCCCAGCATTTT
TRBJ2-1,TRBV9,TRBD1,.,CASSPGQARWNEQFF,TGTGCCAGCAGCCCAGGACAGGCGAGGTGGAATGAGCAGTTCTTC
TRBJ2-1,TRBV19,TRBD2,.,CASSTTKAGGPMNEQFF,TGTGCCAGTAGTACCACTAAAGCGGGAGGGCCGATGAATGAGCAGTTCTTC
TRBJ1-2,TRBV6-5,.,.,CASSYSRPGPYGYTF,TGTGCCAGCAGTTACTCCCGACCAGGGCCCTATGGCTACACCTTC
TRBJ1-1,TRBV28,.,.,CASSLWDSNTEAFF,TGTGCCAGCAGTTTATGGGACTCGAACACTGAAGCTTTCTTT
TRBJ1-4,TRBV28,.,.,CASSFPRGGNEKLFF,TGTGCCAGCAGTTTTCCACGGGGGGGTAATGAAAAACTGTTTTTT
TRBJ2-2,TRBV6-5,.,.,CASRTPGVKGGELFF,TGTGCCAGCAGGACTCCGGGGGTGAAGGGCGGGGAGCTGTTTTTT
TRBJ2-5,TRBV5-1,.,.,CASSSGEALETQYF,TGCGCCAGCAGCTCCGGAGAGGCCCTGGAGACCCAGTACTTC
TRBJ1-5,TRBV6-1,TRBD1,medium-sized,CASRETGRDNQPQHF,TGTGCCAGCAGGGAGACAGGGAGAGACAATCAGCCCCAGCATTTT
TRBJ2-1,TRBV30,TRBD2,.,CAWSAPSGSIYEQFF,TGTGCCTGGAGTGCGCCTAGCGGGAGTATCTATGAGCAGTTCTTC
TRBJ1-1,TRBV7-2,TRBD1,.,CASSLGQTMNTEAFF,TGTGCCAGCAGCTTGGGACAGACCATGAACACTGAAGCTTTCTTT
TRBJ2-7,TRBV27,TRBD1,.,CASSGGTGLYEQYF,TGTGCCAGCAGTGGGGGGACAGGGCTCTACGAGCAGTACTTC
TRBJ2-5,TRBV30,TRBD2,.,CAWAPRAGVSLGGTQYF,TGTGCCTGGGCCCCCCGGGCGGGAGTTTCCCTTGGTGGGACCCAGTACTTC
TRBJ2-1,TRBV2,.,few,CASNGGQTYNEQFF,TGTGCCAGCAATGGCGGGCAGACCTACAATGAGCAGTTCTTC
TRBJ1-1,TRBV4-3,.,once,CASSHTAQGGTEAFF,TGCGCCAGCAGCCATACGGCCCAAGGGGGCACTGAAGCTTTCTTT
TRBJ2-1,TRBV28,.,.,CASTWGANEQFF,TGTGCCAGCACGTGGGGCGCGAATGAGCAGTTCTTC
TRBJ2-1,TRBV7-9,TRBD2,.,CATTSGSGDEQFF,TGTGCCACCACGAGCGGGAGTGGAGATGAGCAGTTCTTC
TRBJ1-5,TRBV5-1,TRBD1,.,CASSSEGQVHQPQHF,TGCGCCAGCAGCTCAGAAGGACAGGTCCATCAGCCCCAGCATTTT
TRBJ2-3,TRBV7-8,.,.,CASSLQRTADTQYF,TGTGCCAGCAGCCTACAGAGAACGGCAGATACGCAGTATTTT
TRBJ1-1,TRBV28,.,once,CASLSTVNTEAFF,TGTGCCAGCTTAAGCACAGTGAACACTGAAGCTTTCTTT
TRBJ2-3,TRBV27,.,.,CASSSFPTDTQYF,TGTGCCAGCAGTTCATTCCCCACAGATACGCAGTATTTT
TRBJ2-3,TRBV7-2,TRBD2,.,CASSISSGLDTDTQYF,TGTGCCAGCAGCATTTCTAGCGGTCTTGACACAGATACGCAGTATTTT
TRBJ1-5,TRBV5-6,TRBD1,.,CASSLGQGGQPQHF,TGTGCCAGCAGCCTCGGACAGGGCGGTCAGCCCCAGCATTTT
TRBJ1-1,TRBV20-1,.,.,CSARVGAVFF,TGCAGTGCTAGAGTGGGAGCCGTTTTCTTT
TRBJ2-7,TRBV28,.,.,CASSATGPSSYEQYF,TGTGCCAGCAGTGCCACAGGGCCTAGCTCCTACGAGCAGTACTTC
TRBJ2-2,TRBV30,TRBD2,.,CACQTTLAGAGELFF,TGTGCCTGCCAGACTACTCTAGCGGGAGCCGGGGAGCTGTTTTTT
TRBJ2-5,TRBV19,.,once,CASSIDLGRRETQYF,TGTGCCAGTAGTATAGATTTGGGCCGTCGGGAGACCCAGTACTTC
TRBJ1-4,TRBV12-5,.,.,CASGLVGGPVWGNEKLFF,TGTGCTAGTGGTTTGGTAGGGGGACCCGTATGGGGTAATGAAAAACTGTTTTTT
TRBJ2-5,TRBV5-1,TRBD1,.,CASGLDRAVETQYF,TGCGCCAGCGGACTGGACAGGGCGGTTGAGACCCAGTACTTC
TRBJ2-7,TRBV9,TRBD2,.,CASSVGASGTYEQYF,TGTGCCAGCAGCGTAGGGGCTAGCGGGACCTACGAGCAGTACTTC
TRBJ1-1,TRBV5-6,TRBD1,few,CASSLTGVGTEAFF,TGTGCCAGCAGCCTGACAGGGGTTGGAACTGAAGCTTTCTTT
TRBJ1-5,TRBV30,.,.,CAWSPGRGRQPQHF,TGTGCCTGGAGTCCAGGCAGGGGACGACAGCCCCAGCATTTT
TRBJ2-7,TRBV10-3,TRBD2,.,CAISQGLAGAGDEQYF,TGTGCCATCAGCCAGGGACTAGCGGGAGCTGGCGACGAGCAGTACTTC
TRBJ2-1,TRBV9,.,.,CASSVQRGGYNEQFF,TGTGCCAGCAGCGTCCAAAGGGGTGGCTACAATGAGCAGTTCTTC
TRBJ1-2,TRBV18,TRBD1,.,CASSPRTGGSVGGYTF,TGTGCCAGCTCACCACGGACAGGGGGGTCGGTTGGTGGCTACACCTTC
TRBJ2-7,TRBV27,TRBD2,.,CASSFTGTRGYEQYF,TGTGCCAGCAGTTTCACCGGGACTAGAGGCTACGAGCAGTACTTC
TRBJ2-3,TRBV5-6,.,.,CASSPGRTSTDTQYF,TGTGCCAGCAGCCCAGGGAGGACCAGCACAGATACGCAGTATTTT
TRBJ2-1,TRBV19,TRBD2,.,CASSRIGLAGYNEQFF,TGTGCCAGTAGTAGGATCGGACTAGCGGGATACAATGAGCAGTTCTTC
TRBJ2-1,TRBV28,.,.,CASIRIPGSYNEQFF,TGTGCCAGCATTCGTATTCCGGGATCCTACAATGAGCAGTTCTTC
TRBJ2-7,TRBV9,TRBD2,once,CASSASGIDYEQYF,TGTGCCAGCAGCGCTAGCGGGATCGACTACGAGCAGTACTTC
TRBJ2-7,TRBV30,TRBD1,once,CAWDSGGQGDSYEQYF,TGTGCCTGGGACAGCGGGGGACAGGGGGACTCCTACGAGCAGTACTTC